These T cell receptor beta chains were read from a single sample in a study of blood T cell repertoires in COVID-19. The repertoire was sequenced with immunoSEQ multiplex PCR; TCRdb's copy has only in-frame clones and lacks some. The table includes approximately 200,000 clones, 80% to 85% detected once. Sequenced sample: peripheral blood. The receptors were gathered from a woman in her twenties or thirties with acute or convalescent COVID-19. The CDR3 runs from the conserved cysteine through the conserved F or W. The D gene is left open where the match is weak. Size values are once, few and many counts, or a class for expanded clones, and some rows have none.

CDR3 protein: CARSLYPCLDYGYTF
CDR3 DNA: TGTGCCAGAAGCTTGTATCCCTGTCTAGACTATGGCTACACCTTC
clone size: .
J gene: TRBJ1-2
V gene: TRBV5-3
D gene: .

CDR3 protein: CASSTGSRSYGYTF
CDR3 DNA: TGTGCCAGCAGCACGGGATCCAGGAGCTATGGCTACACCTTC
clone size: .
J gene: TRBJ1-2
V gene: TRBV28
D gene: .

CDR3 protein: CASSLASGTRGGYTF
CDR3 DNA: TGCGCCAGCAGCTTGGCTTCTGGGACACGCGGTGGCTACACCTTC
clone size: once
J gene: TRBJ1-2
V gene: TRBV5-1
D gene: .

CDR3 protein: CASSPTTTGVRWGYTF
CDR3 DNA: TGTGCCAGCTCACCTACTACTACAGGGGTCCGGTGGGGCTACACCTTC
clone size: once
J gene: TRBJ1-2
V gene: TRBV18
D gene: TRBD1

CDR3 protein: CSASPNLAGGPRTDTQYF
CDR3 DNA: TGCAGTGCTAGTCCTAATCTAGCGGGGGGGCCGAGGACAGATACGCAGTATTTT
clone size: once
J gene: TRBJ2-3
V gene: TRBV20-1
D gene: TRBD2

CDR3 protein: CASSRNGQGTLFTISGANVLTF
CDR3 DNA: TGTGCCAGCAGCAGAAACGGACAGGGGACTTTATTTACGATCTCTGGGGCCAACGTCCTGACTTTC
clone size: .
J gene: TRBJ2-6
V gene: TRBV7-9
D gene: TRBD1

CDR3 protein: CASSSQGGGNNEQFF
CDR3 DNA: TGTGCCAGCAGCTCTCAGGGGGGCGGAAACAATGAGCAGTTCTTC
clone size: .
J gene: TRBJ2-1
V gene: TRBV2
D gene: .

CDR3 protein: CASSVEGAGTDTQYF
CDR3 DNA: TGTGCCAGCAGTGTGGAGGGGGCGGGCACAGATACGCAGTATTTT
clone size: .
J gene: TRBJ2-3
V gene: TRBV6-4
D gene: .

CDR3 protein: CASKGLASSYNEQFF
CDR3 DNA: TGTGCCAGCAAAGGACTAGCGAGCTCCTACAATGAGCAGTTCTTC
clone size: .
J gene: TRBJ2-1
V gene: TRBV2
D gene: TRBD2

CDR3 protein: CASSPRTGTGEFGNQPQHF
CDR3 DNA: TGTGCCAGTAGTCCAAGGACAGGGACTGGGGAGTTTGGCAATCAGCCCCAGCATTTT
clone size: .
J gene: TRBJ1-5
V gene: TRBV19
D gene: TRBD1

CDR3 protein: CSVSGRLVNGYTF
CDR3 DNA: TGCAGCGTTTCAGGGCGTTTGGTCAATGGCTACACCTTC
clone size: .
J gene: TRBJ1-2
V gene: TRBV29-1
D gene: .

CDR3 protein: CASSQEYPPDYGYTF
CDR3 DNA: TGCGCCAGCAGCCAAGAATACCCCCCGGACTATGGCTACACCTTC
clone size: .
J gene: TRBJ1-2
V gene: TRBV4-3
D gene: .